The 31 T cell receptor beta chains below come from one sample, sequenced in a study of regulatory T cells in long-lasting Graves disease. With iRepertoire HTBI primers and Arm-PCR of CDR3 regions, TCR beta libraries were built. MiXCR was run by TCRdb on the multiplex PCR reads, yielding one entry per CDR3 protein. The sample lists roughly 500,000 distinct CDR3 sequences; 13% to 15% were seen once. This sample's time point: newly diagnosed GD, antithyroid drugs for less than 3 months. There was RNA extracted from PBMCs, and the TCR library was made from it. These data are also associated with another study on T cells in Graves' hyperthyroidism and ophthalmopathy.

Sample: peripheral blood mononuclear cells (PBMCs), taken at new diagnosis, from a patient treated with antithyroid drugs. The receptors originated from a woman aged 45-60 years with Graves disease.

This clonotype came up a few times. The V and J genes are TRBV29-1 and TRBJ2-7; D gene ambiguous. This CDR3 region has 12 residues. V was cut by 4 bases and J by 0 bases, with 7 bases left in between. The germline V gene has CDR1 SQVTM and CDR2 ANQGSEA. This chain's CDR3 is CSVVSTSYEQYF. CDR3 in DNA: TGCAGCGTTGTAAGTACCTCCTACGAGCAGTACTTC.

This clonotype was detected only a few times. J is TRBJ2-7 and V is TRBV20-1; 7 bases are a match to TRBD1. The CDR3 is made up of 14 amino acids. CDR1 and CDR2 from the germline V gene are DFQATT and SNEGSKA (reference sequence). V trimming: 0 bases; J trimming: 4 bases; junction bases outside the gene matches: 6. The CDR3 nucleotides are TGCAGTGCTAGAGATGGCAAGGGGGCTTACGAGCAGTACTTC. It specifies CSARDGKGAYEQYF.

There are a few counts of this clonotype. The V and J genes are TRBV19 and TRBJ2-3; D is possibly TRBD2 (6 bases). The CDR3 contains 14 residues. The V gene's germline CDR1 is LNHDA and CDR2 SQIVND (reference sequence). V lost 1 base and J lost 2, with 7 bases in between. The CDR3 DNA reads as TGTGCCAGTAGTATAGGGGACTTCACAGATACGCAGTATTTT. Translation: CASSIGDFTDTQYF.

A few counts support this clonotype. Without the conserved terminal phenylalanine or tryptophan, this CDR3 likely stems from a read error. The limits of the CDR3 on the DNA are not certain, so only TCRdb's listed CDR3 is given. CDR3 residues: CASSAQGYEQYFGP. This sequence joins TRBV28 and TRBJ2-4; the table's D call of TRBD2 was not tested on the DNA. The CDR3 is made up of 14 amino acids, end residues included. Germline assignment: CDR1 MDHEN and CDR2 SYDVKM.

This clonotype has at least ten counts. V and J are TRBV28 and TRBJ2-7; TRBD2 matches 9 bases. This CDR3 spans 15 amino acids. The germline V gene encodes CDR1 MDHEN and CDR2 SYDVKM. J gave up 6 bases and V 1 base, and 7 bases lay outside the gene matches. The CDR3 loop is CASSLSAGGPPEQYF. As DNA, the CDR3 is TGTGCCAGCAGTTTATCTGCGGGAGGGCCACCCGAGCAGTACTTC.

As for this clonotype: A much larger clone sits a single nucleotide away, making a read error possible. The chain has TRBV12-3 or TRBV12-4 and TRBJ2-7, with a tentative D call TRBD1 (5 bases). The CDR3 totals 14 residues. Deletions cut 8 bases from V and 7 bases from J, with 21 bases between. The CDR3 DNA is TGTGCCAGCGGACACAGGAGCCCCTACAATGAGCAGTACTTC. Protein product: CASGHRSPYNEQYF.

This CDR3 is CASSFRDRDEKLFF. CDR3 DNA: TGTGCCAGCAGCTTCCGGGACAGGGATGAAAAACTGTTTTTT. This chain links TRBV5-4 with TRBJ1-4; TRBD1 matches at 9 bases. This CDR3 is built from 14 residues. The germline gives CDR1 SGHNT, CDR2 YYREEE (reference sequence). The V gene end was trimmed by 2 bases and the J gene end by 6 bases; junction bases not matched to a gene: 2.

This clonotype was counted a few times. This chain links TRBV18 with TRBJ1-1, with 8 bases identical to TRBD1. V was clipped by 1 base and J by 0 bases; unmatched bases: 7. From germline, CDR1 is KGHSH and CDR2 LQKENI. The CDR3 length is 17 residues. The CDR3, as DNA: TGTGCCAGCTCACCACGTCCAGGGGGCGTAGTGAACACTGAAGCTTTCTTT. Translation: CASSPRPGGVVNTEAFF. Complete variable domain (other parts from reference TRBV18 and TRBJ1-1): NAGVMQNPRHLVRRRGQEARLRCSPMKGHSHVYWYRQLPEEGLKFMVYLQKENIIDESGMPKERFSAEFPKEGPSILRIQQVVRGDSAAYFCASSPRPGGVVNTEAFFGQGTRLTVV.

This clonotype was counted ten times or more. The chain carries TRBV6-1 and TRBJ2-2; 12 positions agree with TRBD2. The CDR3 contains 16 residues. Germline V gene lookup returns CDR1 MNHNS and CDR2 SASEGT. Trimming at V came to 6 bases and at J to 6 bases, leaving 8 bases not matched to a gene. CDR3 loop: CASRKASGRDSGELFF. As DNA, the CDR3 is TGTGCCAGCAGGAAAGCTAGCGGGAGGGACTCCGGGGAGCTGTTTTTT.

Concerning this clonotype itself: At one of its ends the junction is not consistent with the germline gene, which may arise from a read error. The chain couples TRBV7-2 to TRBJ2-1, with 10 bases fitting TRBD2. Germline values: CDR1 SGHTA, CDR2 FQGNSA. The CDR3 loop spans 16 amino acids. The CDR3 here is CASSLLPSGSNNEQPF. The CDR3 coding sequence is TGTGCCAGCAGCTTATTGCCTAGCGGGAGCAACAATGAGCAGCCCTTC.

CDR3 DNA sequence: TGTGCCAGCAGCGTAGGACAGGGACTAGCGGGGACAGATACGCAGTATTTT. Protein sequence: CASSVGQGLAGTDTQYF. The rearrangement uses TRBV9 and TRBJ2-3; 13 positions agree with TRBD2. Looked up from germline, CDR1 is SGDLS and CDR2 is YYNGEE. The V and J ends lost 0 bases and 3 bases, in that order; junction bases with no gene match: 4. This CDR3 region has 17 residues.

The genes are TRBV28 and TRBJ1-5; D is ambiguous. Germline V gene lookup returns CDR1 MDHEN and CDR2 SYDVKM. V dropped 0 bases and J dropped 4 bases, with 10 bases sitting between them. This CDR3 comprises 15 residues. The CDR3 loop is CASSLWLAPNQPQHF. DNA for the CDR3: TGTGCCAGCAGTTTATGGTTGGCACCTAATCAGCCCCAGCATTTT. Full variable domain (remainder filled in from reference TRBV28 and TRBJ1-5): DVKVTQSSRYLVKRTGEKVFLECVQDMDHENMFWYRQDPGLGLRLIYFSYDVKMKEKGDIPEGYSVSREKKERFSLILESASTNQTSMYLCASSLWLAPNQPQHFGDGTRLSIL.

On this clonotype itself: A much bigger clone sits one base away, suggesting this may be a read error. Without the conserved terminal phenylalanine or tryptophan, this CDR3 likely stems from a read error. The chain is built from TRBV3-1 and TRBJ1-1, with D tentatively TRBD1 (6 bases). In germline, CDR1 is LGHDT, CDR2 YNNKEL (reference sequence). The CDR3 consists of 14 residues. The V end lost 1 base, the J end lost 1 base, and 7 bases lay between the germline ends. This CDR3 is CASSQGGANTEAFS. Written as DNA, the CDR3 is TGTGCCAGCAGCCAAGGGGGGGCGAACACTGAAGCTTTCTCT.

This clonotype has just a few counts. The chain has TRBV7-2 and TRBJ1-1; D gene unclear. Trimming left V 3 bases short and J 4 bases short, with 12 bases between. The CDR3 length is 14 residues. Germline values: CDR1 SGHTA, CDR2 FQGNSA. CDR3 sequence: CASSLGVGRTEAFF. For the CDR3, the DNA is TGTGCCAGCAGCTTGGGAGTTGGGCGCACTGAAGCTTTCTTT.

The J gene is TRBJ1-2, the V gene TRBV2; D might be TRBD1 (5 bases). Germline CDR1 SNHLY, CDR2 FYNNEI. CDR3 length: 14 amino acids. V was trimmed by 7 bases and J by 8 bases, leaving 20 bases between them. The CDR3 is CASTPGLWLGGYTF. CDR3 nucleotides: TGTGCCAGCACCCCGGGACTTTGGCTCGGCGGCTACACCTTC. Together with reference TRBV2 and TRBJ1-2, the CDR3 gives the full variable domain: EPEVTQTPSHQVTQMGQEVILRCVPISNHLYFYWYRQILGQKVEFLVSFYNNEISEKSEIFDDQFSVERPDGSNFTLKIRSTKLEDSAMYFCASTPGLWLGGYTFGSGTRLTVV.

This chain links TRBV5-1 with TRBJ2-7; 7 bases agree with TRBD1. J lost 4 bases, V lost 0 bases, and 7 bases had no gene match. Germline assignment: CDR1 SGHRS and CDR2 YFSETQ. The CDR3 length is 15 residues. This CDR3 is CASSLDGTDYYEQYV. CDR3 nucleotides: TGCGCCAGCAGCTTGGATGGGACAGATTATTACGAGCAGTACGTC.

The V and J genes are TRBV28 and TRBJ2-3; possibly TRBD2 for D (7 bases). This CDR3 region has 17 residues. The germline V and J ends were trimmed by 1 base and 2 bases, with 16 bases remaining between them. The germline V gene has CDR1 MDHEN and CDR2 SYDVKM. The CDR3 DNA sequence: TGTGCCAGCAGTTTATTGCGCGGGGGCCTGGTCACAGATACGCAGTATTTT. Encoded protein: CASSLLRGGLVTDTQYF.

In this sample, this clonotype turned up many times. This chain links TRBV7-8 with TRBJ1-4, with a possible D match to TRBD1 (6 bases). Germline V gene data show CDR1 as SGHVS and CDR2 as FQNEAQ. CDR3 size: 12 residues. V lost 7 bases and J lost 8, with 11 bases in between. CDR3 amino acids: CASKGDKEKLFF. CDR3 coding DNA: TGTGCCAGCAAGGGGGATAAGGAAAAACTGTTTTTT. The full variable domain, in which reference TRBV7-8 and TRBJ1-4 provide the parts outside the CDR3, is GAGVSQSPRYKVAKRGQDVALRCDPISGHVSLFWYQQALGQGPEFLTYFQNEAQLDKSGLPSDRFFAERPEGSVSTLKIQRTQQEDSAVYLCASKGDKEKLFFGSGTQLSVL.

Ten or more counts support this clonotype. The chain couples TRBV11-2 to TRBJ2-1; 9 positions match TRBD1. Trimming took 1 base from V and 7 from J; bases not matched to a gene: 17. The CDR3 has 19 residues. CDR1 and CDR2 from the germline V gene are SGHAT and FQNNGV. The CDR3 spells CASSLGTGGPRVTSNEQFF. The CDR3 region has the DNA TGTGCCAGCAGCTTAGGAACAGGGGGCCCTAGGGTAACATCGAATGAGCAGTTCTTC. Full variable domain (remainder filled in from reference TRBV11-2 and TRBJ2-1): EAGVAQSPRYKIIEKRQSVAFWCNPISGHATLYWYQQILGQGPKLLIQFQNNGVVDDSQLPKDRFSAERLKGVDSTLKIQPAKLEDSAVYLCASSLGTGGPRVTSNEQFFGPGTRLTVL.

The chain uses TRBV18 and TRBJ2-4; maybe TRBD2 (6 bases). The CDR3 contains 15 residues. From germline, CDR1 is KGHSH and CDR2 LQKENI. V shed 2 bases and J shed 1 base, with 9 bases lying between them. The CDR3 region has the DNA TGTGCCAGCTCACCAGAGGGGAGGGCCAAAAACATTCAGTACTTC. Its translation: CASSPEGRAKNIQYF.

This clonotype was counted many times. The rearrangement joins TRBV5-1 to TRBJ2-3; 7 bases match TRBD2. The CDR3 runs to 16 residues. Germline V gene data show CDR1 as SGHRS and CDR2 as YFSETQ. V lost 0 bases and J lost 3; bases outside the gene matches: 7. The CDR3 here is CASSLGGSGRTDTQYF. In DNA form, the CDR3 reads TGCGCCAGCAGCTTGGGCGGGAGTGGTAGGACAGATACGCAGTATTTT.

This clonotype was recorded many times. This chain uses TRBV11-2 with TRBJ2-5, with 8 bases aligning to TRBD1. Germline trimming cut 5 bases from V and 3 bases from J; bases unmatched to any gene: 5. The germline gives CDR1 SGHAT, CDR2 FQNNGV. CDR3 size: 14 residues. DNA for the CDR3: TGTGCCAGCAGCAAGAACAGGGGGGAAGAGACCCAGTACTTC. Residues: CASSKNRGEETQYF.

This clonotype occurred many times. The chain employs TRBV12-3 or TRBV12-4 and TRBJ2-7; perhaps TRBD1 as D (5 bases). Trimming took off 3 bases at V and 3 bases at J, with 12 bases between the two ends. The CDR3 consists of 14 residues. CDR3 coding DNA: TGTGCCAGCAGTTTCTGGGGCCCGTACTACGAGCAGTACTTC. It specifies CASSFWGPYYEQYF.

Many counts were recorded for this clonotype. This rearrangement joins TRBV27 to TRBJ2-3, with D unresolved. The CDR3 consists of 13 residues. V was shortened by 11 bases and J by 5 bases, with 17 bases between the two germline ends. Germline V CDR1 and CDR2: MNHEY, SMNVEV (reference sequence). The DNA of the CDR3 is TGTGCCGCCGGTGGGCTAAGAGTAGATACGCAGTATTTT. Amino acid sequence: CAAGGLRVDTQYF.

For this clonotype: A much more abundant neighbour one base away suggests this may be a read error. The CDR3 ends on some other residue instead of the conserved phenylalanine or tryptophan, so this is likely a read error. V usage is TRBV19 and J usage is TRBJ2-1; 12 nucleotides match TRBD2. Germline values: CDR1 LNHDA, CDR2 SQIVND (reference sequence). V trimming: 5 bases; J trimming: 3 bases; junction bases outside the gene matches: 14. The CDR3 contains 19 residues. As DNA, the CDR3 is TGTGCCAGTAGTCCCCACCAGCCGTGGACTAGCGGGATCTACAATGAGCAGTTCTCC. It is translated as CASSPHQPWTSGIYNEQFS.

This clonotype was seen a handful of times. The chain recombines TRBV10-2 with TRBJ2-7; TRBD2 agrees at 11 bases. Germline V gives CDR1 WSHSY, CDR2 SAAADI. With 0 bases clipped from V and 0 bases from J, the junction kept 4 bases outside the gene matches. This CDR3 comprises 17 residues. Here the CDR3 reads CASSESASGRFSYEQYF. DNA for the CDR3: TGCGCCAGCAGTGAGTCGGCTAGCGGGAGGTTCTCCTACGAGCAGTACTTC.

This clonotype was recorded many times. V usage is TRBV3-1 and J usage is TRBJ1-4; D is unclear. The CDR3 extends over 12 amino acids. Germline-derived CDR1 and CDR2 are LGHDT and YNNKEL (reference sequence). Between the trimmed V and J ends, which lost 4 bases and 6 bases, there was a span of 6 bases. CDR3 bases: TGTGCCAGCAGCCGGGTAGATGAAAAACTGTTTTTT. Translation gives CASSRVDEKLFF.

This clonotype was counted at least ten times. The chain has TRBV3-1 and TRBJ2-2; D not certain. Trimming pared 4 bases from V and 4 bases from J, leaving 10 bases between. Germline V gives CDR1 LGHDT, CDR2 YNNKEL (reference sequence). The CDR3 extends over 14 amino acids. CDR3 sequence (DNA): TGTGCCAGCAGCCCAACCAGGAGCACCGGGGAGCTGTTTTTT. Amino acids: CASSPTRSTGELFF.

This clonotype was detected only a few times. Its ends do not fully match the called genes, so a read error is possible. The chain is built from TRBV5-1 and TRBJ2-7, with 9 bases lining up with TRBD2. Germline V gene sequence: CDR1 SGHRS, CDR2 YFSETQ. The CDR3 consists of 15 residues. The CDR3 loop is CASSLRLAGPYEQYF. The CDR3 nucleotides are TGTGCCAGCAGCTTGCGCCTAGCGGGACCCTACGAGCAGTACTTC.

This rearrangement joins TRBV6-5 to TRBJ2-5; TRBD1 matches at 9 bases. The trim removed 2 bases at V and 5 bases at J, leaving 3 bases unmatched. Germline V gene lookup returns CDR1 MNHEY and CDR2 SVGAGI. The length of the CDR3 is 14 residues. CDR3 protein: CASSYGTGRETQYF. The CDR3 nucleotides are TGTGCCAGCAGTTACGGGACAGGGAGGGAGACCCAGTACTTC.

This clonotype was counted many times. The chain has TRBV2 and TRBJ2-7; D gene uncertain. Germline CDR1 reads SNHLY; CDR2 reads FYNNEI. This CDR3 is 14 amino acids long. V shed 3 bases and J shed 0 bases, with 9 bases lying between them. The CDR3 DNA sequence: TGTGCCAGCAGTGATCAGCGTCCCTCCTACGAGCAGTACTTC. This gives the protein CASSDQRPSYEQYF.